The clone carrying this TCR beta chain was picked up one time. The data were obtained in a study of blood T cell repertoires in COVID-19. Looking at the study overall: PBMCs, B-cell-depleted T cells, or T cells were the source of the cDNA or gDNA that made up the material.

The method was immunoSEQ multiplex PCR; TCRdb's version includes in-frame clones alone and lacks a portion of them. The data show about 400,000 clones, approximately 86% seen once. V was shortened by 0 bases and J by 6 bases, with 18 bases between the two germline ends. The CDR3 is made up of 17 amino acids. The germline V gene encodes CDR1 SGDLS and CDR2 YYNGEE. The sample was PBMCs or T cells enriched from blood (not recorded which). The J gene is TRBJ1-4, the V gene TRBV9, with D maybe TRBD1 (5 bases). The origin of this receptor is a woman aged 35 to 49 with acute COVID-19. CDR3 bases: TGTGCCAGCAGCGTAGGAGTCAGGACAACCTTGGATGAAAAACTGTTTTTT. Protein product: CASSVGVRTTLDEKLFF. The full variable domain, completed using reference TRBV9 and TRBJ1-4, is DSGVTQTPKHLITATGQRVTLRCSPRSGDLSVYWYQQSLDQGLQFLIQYYNGEERAKGNILERFSAQQFPDLHSELNLSSLELGDSALYFCASSVGVRTTLDEKLFFGSGTQLSVL.